The TCR beta chain described here comes from a study of CD8+CD57+ T cells in acquired aplastic anemia. V lost 2 bases, J lost 7 bases, and 14 bases lay in between. Germline V gene sequence: CDR1 GTSNPN, CDR2 SVGIG (reference sequence). CDR3 length: 14 residues. According to the study, genomic DNA was the template for TCR beta VDJ and CDR3 profiling. From the reads, TCRdb called clonotypes with MiXCR, one entry per CDR3 protein. The sample lists under 200,000 distinct CDR3 sequences; approximately 43% were seen once. The source of this sequence is a human donor in good health. The chain carries TRBV30 and TRBJ1-4; D is unclear. Sequencing input: sorted CD4+, CD8+, or CD8+CD57+ T cells (not recorded which) from PBMCs. The CDR3 loop is CAWSRRAAREKLFF. The DNA of the CDR3 is TGTGCCTGGAGTCGGCGGGCGGCGCGTGAAAAACTGTTTTTT.